Each of the 24 T cell receptor beta chains below was sequenced from the same sample in a study of PD-L1 blockade in urothelial cancer (dated 2017 in TCRdb). Library prep was done by the immunoSEQ multiplex PCR assay. TCRdb's version of the immuneACCESS table is confined to in-frame rearrangements and falls short of the full clone set. An unresolved V gene accounts for under half of the shortfall where checked; the remainder is of unknown origin. Recorded for this sample are tens of thousands of clones; almost 90% of them occurred a single time. The ten largest clones represent more than 3.5% of the sample. This specimen's time point label, per the study, means: pretreatment peripheral blood. This specimen was PBMCs, taken around atezolizumab (anti-PD-L1) treatment. Receptors originate from a man aged 65-85 years with urothelial cancer.

V and J are TRBV5-4 and TRBJ2-1; 10 nucleotides line up with TRBD2. V dropped 4 bases and J dropped 0; count of bases not matched to a gene: 13. The CDR3 sequence is 19 residues long. Germline values: CDR1 SGHNT, CDR2 YYREEE (reference sequence). CDR3 in amino acids: CASSPRGLAGGYSYNEQFF. The CDR3 region has the DNA TGTGCCAGCAGCCCTCGAGGGTTAGCGGGAGGTTACTCCTACAATGAGCAGTTCTTC. Combining the CDR3 with reference TRBV5-4 and TRBJ2-1 gives the whole variable domain ETGVTQSPTHLIKTRGQQVTLRCSSQSGHNTVSWYQQALGQGPQFIFQYYREEENGRGNFPPRFSGLQFPNYSSELNVNALELDDSALYLCASSPRGLAGGYSYNEQFFGPGTRLTVL.

This chain joins TRBV9 and TRBJ2-7; 12 nucleotides agree with TRBD2. CDR1 SGDLS and CDR2 YYNGEE come from the germline V gene. This CDR3 is built from 17 residues. V shed 3 bases and J 2 bases; nucleotides not matched to a gene: 9. CDR3 region: CASSGLAGVGDPYEQYF. DNA for the CDR3: TGTGCCAGCAGCGGACTAGCGGGAGTAGGTGATCCCTACGAGCAGTACTTC.

The chain carries TRBV19 and TRBJ1-4; weak D call: TRBD1 (5 bases). The V gene lost 4 bases and the J gene lost 6 bases, with 18 bases spanning the gap. Germline V CDR1 and CDR2: LNHDA, SQIVND (reference sequence). The CDR3 loop spans 16 amino acids. In nucleotides, the CDR3 is TGTGCCAGTAGTAGCCTCCAGGAACGGGGGGATGAAAAACTGTTTTTT. It translates to CASSSLQERGDEKLFF.

V gene TRBV5-8 combines with J gene TRBJ2-7, with D possibly TRBD1 on 6 matching bases. CDR1 SGHTS and CDR2 YDEGEE come from the germline V gene. The CDR3 spans 13 residues. Trimming pared 4 bases from V and 3 bases from J, leaving 11 bases between. CDR3 in DNA: TGTGCCAGCAGCGAGGGACACGACTACGAGCAGTACTTC. This gives the protein CASSEGHDYEQYF.

V and J are TRBV5-1 and TRBJ2-7; 9 bases map to TRBD2. The CDR3 sequence is 14 residues long. With V trimmed by 4 bases and J by 2 bases, 4 bases remained unmatched. Germline loops: CDR1 SGHRS, CDR2 YFSETQ. CDR3 amino acids: CASSPTSGTYEQYF. The CDR3 DNA sequence: TGCGCCAGCAGCCCGACTAGCGGTACCTACGAGCAGTACTTC. The full variable domain, rest sourced from reference TRBV5-1 and TRBJ2-7, is KAGVTQTPRYLIKTRGQQVTLSCSPISGHRSVSWYQQTPGQGLQFLFEYFSETQRNKGNFPGRFSGRQFSNSRSEMNVSTLELGDSALYLCASSPTSGTYEQYFGPGTRLTVT.

This chain joins TRBV28 and TRBJ1-5, with D uncertain. Looked up from germline, CDR1 is MDHEN and CDR2 is SYDVKM. V lost 6 bases to trimming and J lost 9 bases, with 21 bases between them. This CDR3 comprises 15 residues. This chain's CDR3 is CASRFRLGSDRPQHF. The CDR3 bases are TGTGCCAGCAGGTTTAGACTAGGGTCCGATCGGCCCCAGCATTTT.

This clone has only a few counts. The chain combines TRBV10-2 with TRBJ2-1; 14 nucleotides agree with TRBD2. CDR3 length: 17 residues. In germline, CDR1 is WSHSY, CDR2 SAAADI. With 3 bases clipped from V and 9 bases from J, the junction kept 10 bases outside the gene matches. The CDR3 coding sequence is TGCGCCAGCAGTGAAATCCCCGGGACTAGCGGGAGTACTGAGCAGTTCTTC. It translates to CASSEIPGTSGSTEQFF.

The rearrangement uses TRBV14 and TRBJ2-3, with 8 positions matching TRBD2. J lost 6 bases, V lost 6 bases, and 8 bases had no gene match. The CDR3 has 14 residues. Germline-derived CDR1 and CDR2 are SGHDN and FVKESK. In DNA, the CDR3 is TGTGCCAGCAGATCCGGGAGGGCCTTTGATACGCAGTATTTT. Its translation: CASRSGRAFDTQYF.

The chain has TRBV6-1 and TRBJ1-4; 7 nucleotides match TRBD1. CDR3 size: 13 residues. The V gene end was trimmed by 6 bases and the J gene end by 3 bases; junction bases not matched to a gene: 1. The germline V gene has CDR1 MNHNS and CDR2 SASEGT. CDR3 DNA: TGTGCCAGCAGGGGGACAGCTAATGAAAAACTGTTTTTT. Protein sequence: CASRGTANEKLFF.

This chain uses TRBV5-1 with TRBJ2-5, with TRBD1 matching over 10 bases. V shed 4 bases, J shed 5 bases, and the junction held 11 bases outside the gene matches. The CDR3 loop spans 16 amino acids. The V gene's germline CDR1 is SGHRS and CDR2 YFSETQ. In DNA, the CDR3 is TGCGCCAGCAGCCACGGACAGGGGGTCTCATGGGAGACCCAGTACTTC. Amino acids: CASSHGQGVSWETQYF.

This clone has just a few counts. V usage is TRBV5-1 and J usage is TRBJ1-3; D gene unclear. Germline values: CDR1 SGHRS, CDR2 YFSETQ. Trimming left V 2 bases short and J 0 bases short, with 12 bases between. The CDR3 sequence is 16 residues long. CDR3 loop: CASSFGGPTSGNTIYF. CDR3 bases: TGCGCCAGCAGCTTTGGAGGGCCGACCTCTGGAAACACCATATATTTT.

The table lists this clone with a count of one. The rearrangement links TRBV6-5 to TRBJ1-2, with TRBD1 identical over 8 bases. V shed 6 bases, J shed 8 bases, and the junction held 14 bases outside the gene matches. CDR1 is MNHEY and CDR2 is SVGAGI in the germline V gene. This CDR3 has 15 amino acids. The CDR3 spells CASRQQGAGAEGYTF. The DNA of the CDR3 is TGTGCCAGCAGACAGCAGGGGGCTGGAGCTGAAGGCTACACCTTC.

The rearrangement links TRBV9 to TRBJ1-2, with 12 bases matching TRBD1. Germline V lookup: CDR1 SGDLS, CDR2 YYNGEE. The CDR3 is 18 amino acids. Trimming took 3 bases from V and 5 from J; bases not matched to a gene: 14. CDR3 protein: CASSAGTGQGAQAYGYTF. In DNA form, the CDR3 reads TGTGCCAGCAGCGCAGGTACGGGACAGGGGGCGCAGGCTTATGGCTACACCTTC.

The chain is built from TRBV12-5 and TRBJ2-1; TRBD2 matches at 8 bases. With V trimmed by 1 base and J by 1 base, 3 bases remained unmatched. The CDR3 extends over 16 amino acids. The V gene's germline CDR1 is LGHNT and CDR2 FRNRAP. CDR3 coding DNA: TGTGCTAGTGGTTTGGGGTCGGGAGGGTCCTACAATGAGCAGTTCTTC. It yields the protein CASGLGSGGSYNEQFF.

This clone was counted between two and nine times. The chain couples TRBV18 to TRBJ1-1; TRBD1 aligns across 7 bases. CDR3 length: 15 residues. CDR1 is KGHSH and CDR2 is LQKENI in the germline V gene. J gave up 6 bases and V 4 bases, and 11 bases lay outside the gene matches. Written as DNA, the CDR3 is TGTGCCAGCTCACTTACCGGGACAGCGAGCGCTGAAGCTTTCTTT. It yields the protein CASSLTGTASAEAFF.

This clone was counted only a few times. The chain is built from TRBV5-1 and TRBJ2-2; perhaps TRBD1 as D (5 bases). V shed 5 bases and J shed 0 bases, with 5 bases lying between them. CDR3 size: 13 residues. Germline assignment: CDR1 SGHRS and CDR2 YFSETQ. This CDR3 reads CASRGPNTGELFF. DNA of the CDR3: TGCGCCAGCAGGGGGCCGAACACCGGGGAGCTGTTTTTT.

The rearrangement links TRBV9 to TRBJ2-5, with TRBD1 matching 8 bases. Trimming removed 0 bases from V and 1 base from J; junction bases left unmatched: 2. The CDR3 loop spans 15 amino acids. Germline values: CDR1 SGDLS, CDR2 YYNGEE. For the CDR3, the DNA is TGTGCCAGCAGCGTAGGGACAGGGTCCCAAGAGACCCAGTACTTC. Its translation: CASSVGTGSQETQYF.

The chain couples TRBV7-8 to TRBJ2-2, with 15 bases matching TRBD2. The V gene's germline CDR1 is SGHVS and CDR2 FQNEAQ. The V and J ends lost 5 bases and 4 bases, in that order; junction bases with no gene match: 8. The CDR3 sequence is 18 residues long. The CDR3, as DNA: TGTGCCAGCAGCCATGGACTAGCGGGAGGGCGTGGCACCGGGGAGCTGTTTTTT. Protein: CASSHGLAGGRGTGELFF.

Only one count was recorded for this clone. This chain joins TRBV15 and TRBJ1-1; D not resolved. CDR3 length equals 14 residues. Trimming left V 5 bases short and J 3 bases short, with 13 bases between. The germline V gene encodes CDR1 LNHNV and CDR2 YYDKDF (reference sequence). CDR3 sequence: CATSRPRFDTEAFF. As DNA, the CDR3 is TGTGCCACCAGCCGTCCGAGATTCGACACTGAAGCTTTCTTT. Supplemented by reference TRBV15 and TRBJ1-1, the full variable domain reads DAMVIQNPRYQVTQFGKPVTLSCSQTLNHNVMYWYQQKSSQAPKLLFHYYDKDFNNEADTPDNFQSRRPNTSFCFLDIRSPGLGDTAMYLCATSRPRFDTEAFFGQGTRLTVV.

This clone was recorded a few times. The gene calls are TRBV29-1 and TRBJ1-2; 9 bases agree with TRBD1. Per germline, CDR1 SQVTM and CDR2 ANQGSEA. V shed 7 bases and J 3 bases; nucleotides not matched to a gene: 9. The CDR3 length is 14 residues. The CDR3 region has the DNA TGCAGCGGAGACAGACAGGGGGGTGACTATGGCTACACCTTC. It translates to CSGDRQGGDYGYTF.

This clone has only one observation. The chain is built from TRBV6-1 and TRBJ1-5; D call uncertain. Germline V CDR1 and CDR2: MNHNS, SASEGT. There are 13 residues in the CDR3. V lost 7 bases to trimming and J lost 7 bases, with 14 bases between them. CDR3 protein: CASTGGESQPQHF. DNA for the CDR3: TGTGCCAGCACGGGCGGGGAATCGCAGCCCCAGCATTTT.

The chain combines TRBV7-6 with TRBJ2-1; no reliable D call. The germline CDR1 and CDR2 sequences are SGHVS and FNYEAQ. The V and J ends lost 1 base and 3 bases respectively, with 4 bases between them. This CDR3 region has 13 residues. CDR3 region: CASSLGHYNEQFF. Here the CDR3 DNA reads TGTGCCAGCAGCTTAGGACACTACAATGAGCAGTTCTTC.

The V call is TRBV29-1, the J call TRBJ2-3; 13 nucleotides agree with TRBD2. Germline lookup yields CDR1 SQVTM and CDR2 ANQGSEA. The CDR3 covers 15 residues. With 7 bases clipped from V and 2 bases from J, the junction kept 6 bases outside the gene matches. CDR3 region: CSGILAGGHTDTQYF. The CDR3 DNA is TGCAGCGGGATACTAGCGGGAGGGCACACAGATACGCAGTATTTT.

The chain recombines TRBV28 with TRBJ2-3; the D gene is possibly TRBD1 (7 bases). Germline values: CDR1 MDHEN, CDR2 SYDVKM. The CDR3 loop spans 15 amino acids. Trimming removed 3 bases from V and 4 bases from J, with 14 bases in between. CDR3 nucleotides: TGTGCCAGCAGTTTTCGACAGGGAGGAGCAGATACGCAGTATTTT. Protein sequence: CASSFRQGGADTQYF.